This TCR beta chain stems from a study of cytomegalovirus exposure and HLA in healthy donors. At the level of the study: Around 180 million T cells yielded 117 million unique TCR beta sequences in earlier analysis. Study-level points and caveats: When analyzed later, the rates of TCR association showed variation by HLA locus, with DRB1 the most and HLA-C the fewest. Associated with HLA alleles at 0.05 false discovery rate in a later analysis were over 15,000 TCR beta sequences.

This clone was counted once. Its antigen is undetermined. At the time of sampling, donors were nominally healthy, though unrecorded immune exposures were likely. It was with 60 Vbeta and 13 Jbeta primers that the PCR ran. Produced via immunoSEQ multiplex PCR; TCRdb's table is partial and in-frame only. This sample has around 120,000 clones, with 79% found just once. The clonotype was recovered from a woman aged 40 to 50 in good health and CMV-seronegative. The sequencing input was PBMCs.

CDR3 sequence reads: CASSPLPGEAEAFF. CDR3 nucleotides: TGCGCCAGCAGCCCCCTACCCGGGGAAGCTGAAGCTTTCTTT. The chain couples TRBV5-1 to TRBJ1-1, with unresolved D. CDR3 length: 14 residues. The V end was cut by 4 bases, the J end by 6 bases, with 16 bases between. Per the germline V gene, CDR1 is SGHRS and CDR2 is YFSETQ.